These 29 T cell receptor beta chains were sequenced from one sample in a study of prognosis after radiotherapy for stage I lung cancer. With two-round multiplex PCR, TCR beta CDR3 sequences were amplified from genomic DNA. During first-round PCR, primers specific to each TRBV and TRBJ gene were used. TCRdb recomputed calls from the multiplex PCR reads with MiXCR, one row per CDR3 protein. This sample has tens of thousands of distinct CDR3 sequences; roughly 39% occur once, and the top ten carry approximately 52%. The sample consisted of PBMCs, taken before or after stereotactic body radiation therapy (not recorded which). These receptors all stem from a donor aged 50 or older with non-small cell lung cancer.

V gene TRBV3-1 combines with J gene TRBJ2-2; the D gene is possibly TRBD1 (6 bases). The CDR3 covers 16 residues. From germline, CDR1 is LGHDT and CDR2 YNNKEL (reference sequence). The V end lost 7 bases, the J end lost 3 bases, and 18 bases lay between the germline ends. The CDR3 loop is CASNPQGLVDTGELFF. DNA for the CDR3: TGTGCCAGCAACCCCCAGGGGTTGGTCGACACCGGGGAGCTGTTTTTT. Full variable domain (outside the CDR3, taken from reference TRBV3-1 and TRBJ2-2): DTAVSQTPKYLVTQMGNDKSIKCEQNLGHDTMYWYKQDSKKFLKIMFSYNNKELIINETVPNRFSPKSPDKAHLNLHINSLELGDSAVYFCASNPQGLVDTGELFFGEGSRLTVL.

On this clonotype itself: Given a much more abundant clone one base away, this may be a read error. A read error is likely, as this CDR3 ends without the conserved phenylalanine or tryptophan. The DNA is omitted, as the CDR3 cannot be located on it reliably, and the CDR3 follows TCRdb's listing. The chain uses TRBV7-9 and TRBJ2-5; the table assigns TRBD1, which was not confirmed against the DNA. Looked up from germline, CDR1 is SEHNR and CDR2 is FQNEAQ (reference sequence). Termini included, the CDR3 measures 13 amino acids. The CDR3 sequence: CASSFEAIGTHAY.

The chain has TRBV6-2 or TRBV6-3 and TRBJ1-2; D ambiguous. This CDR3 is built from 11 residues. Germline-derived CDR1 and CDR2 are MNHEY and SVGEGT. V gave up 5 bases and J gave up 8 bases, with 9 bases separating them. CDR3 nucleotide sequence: TGTGCCAGCAGTGAAGCATCGGGCTACACCTTC. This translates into CASSEASGYTF.

The DNA of the CDR3 is TGTGCCAGCAGCTTGGGTTATCAAGAGACCCAGTACTTC. It translates to CASSLGYQETQYF. The chain is built from TRBV7-9 and TRBJ2-5, with no clear D. Trimming stripped 3 bases from V and 2 bases from J, with 7 bases between. The germline CDR1 and CDR2 sequences are SEHNR and FQNEAQ (reference sequence). This CDR3 is built from 13 residues.

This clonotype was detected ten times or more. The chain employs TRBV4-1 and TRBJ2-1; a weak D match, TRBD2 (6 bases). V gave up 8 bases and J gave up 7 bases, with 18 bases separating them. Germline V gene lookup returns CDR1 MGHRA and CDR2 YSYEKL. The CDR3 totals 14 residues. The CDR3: CASGPEGVGNEQFF. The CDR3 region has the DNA TGCGCCAGCGGGCCGGAGGGAGTAGGGAATGAGCAGTTCTTC.

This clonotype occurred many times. The CDR3 reads CASSLAGARTHREHGYTF. The CDR3, as DNA: TGTGCCAGCAGCTTAGCAGGGGCCCGCACACACAGGGAACATGGCTACACCTTC. V is TRBV7-8 and J is TRBJ1-2; D possibly corresponds to TRBD1 (6 bases). The CDR3 spans 18 residues. Germline V CDR1 and CDR2: SGHVS, FQNEAQ. Trimming removed 0 bases from V and 6 bases from J, with 23 bases in between.

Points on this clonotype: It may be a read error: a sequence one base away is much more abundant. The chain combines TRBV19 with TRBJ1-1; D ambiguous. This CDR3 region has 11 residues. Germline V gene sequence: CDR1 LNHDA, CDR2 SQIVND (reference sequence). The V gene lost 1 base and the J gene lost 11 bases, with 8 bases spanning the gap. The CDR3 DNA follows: TGTGCCAGTAGTATAGGGGAAGGGGCTTTCTTT. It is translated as CASSIGEGAFF. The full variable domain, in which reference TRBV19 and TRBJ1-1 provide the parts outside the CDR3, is DGGITQSPKYLFRKEGQNVTLSCEQNLNHDAMYWYRQDPGQGLRLIYYSQIVNDFQKGDIAEGYSVSREKKESFPLTVTSAQKNPTAFYLCASSIGEGAFFGQGTRLTVV.

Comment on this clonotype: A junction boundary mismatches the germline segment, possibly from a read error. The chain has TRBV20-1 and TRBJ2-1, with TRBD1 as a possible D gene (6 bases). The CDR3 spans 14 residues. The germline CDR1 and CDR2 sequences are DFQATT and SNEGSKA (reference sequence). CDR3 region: CSASEGGEGNEHFF. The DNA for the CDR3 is TGCAGTGCTAGCGAAGGGGGTGAGGGTAATGAGCATTTCTTC.

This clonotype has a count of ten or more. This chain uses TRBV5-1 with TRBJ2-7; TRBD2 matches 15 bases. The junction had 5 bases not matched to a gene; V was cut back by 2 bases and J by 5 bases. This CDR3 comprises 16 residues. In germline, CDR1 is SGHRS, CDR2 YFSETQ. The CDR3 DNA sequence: TGCGCCAGCAGCTTTTGGGGACTAGCGGGAGGAGACGAGCAGTACTTC. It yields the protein CASSFWGLAGGDEQYF.

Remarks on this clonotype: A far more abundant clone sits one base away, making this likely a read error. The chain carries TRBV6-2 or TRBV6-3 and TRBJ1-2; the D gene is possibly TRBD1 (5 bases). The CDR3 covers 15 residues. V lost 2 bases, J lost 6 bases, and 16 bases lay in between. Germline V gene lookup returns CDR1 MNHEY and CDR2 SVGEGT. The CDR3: CASSYDVWGSNGYTF. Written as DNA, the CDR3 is TGTGCCAGCAGTTACGACGTATGGGGGTCGAATGGCTACACCTTC.

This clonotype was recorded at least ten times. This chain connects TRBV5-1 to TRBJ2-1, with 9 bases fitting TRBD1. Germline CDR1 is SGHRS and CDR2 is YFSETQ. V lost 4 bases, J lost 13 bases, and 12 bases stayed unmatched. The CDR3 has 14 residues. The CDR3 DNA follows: TGCGCCAGCAGCCCCGGGACAGGGCTAGCACTCCAGTTCTTC. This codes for CASSPGTGLALQFF.

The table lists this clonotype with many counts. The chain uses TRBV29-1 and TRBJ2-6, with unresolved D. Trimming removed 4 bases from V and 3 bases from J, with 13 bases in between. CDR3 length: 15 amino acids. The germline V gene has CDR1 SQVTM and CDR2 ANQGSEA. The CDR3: CSVALATGGANVLTF. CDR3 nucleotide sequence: TGCAGCGTTGCACTGGCTACGGGTGGGGCCAACGTCCTGACTTTC. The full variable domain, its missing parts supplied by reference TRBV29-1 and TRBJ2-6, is SAVISQKPSRDICQRGTSLTIQCQVDSQVTMMFWYRQQPGQSLTLIATANQGSEATYESGFVIDKFPISRPNLTFSTLTVSNMSPEDSSIYLCSVALATGGANVLTFGAGSRLTVL.

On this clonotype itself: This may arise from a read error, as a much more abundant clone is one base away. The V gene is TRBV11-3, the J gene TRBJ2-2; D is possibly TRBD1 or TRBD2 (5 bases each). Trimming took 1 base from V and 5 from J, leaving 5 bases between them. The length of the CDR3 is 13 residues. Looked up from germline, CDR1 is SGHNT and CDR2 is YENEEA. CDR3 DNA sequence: TGTGCCAGCAGCTTAGGGGGGACCGGGGAGCTGTTTTTT. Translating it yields CASSLGGTGELFF.

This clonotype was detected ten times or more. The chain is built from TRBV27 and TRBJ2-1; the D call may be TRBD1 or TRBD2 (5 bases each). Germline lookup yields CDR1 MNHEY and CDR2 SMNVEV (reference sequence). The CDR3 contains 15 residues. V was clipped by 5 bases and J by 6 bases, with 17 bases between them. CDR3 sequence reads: CASSPGPPDLNEQFF. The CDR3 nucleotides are TGTGCCAGCAGTCCGGGACCCCCTGATCTCAATGAGCAGTTCTTC.

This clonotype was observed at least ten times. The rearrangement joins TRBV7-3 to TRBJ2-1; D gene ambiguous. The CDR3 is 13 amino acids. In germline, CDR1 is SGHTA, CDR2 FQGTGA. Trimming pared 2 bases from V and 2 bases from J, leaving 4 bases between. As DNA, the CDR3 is TGTGCCAGCAGCTTAGGAACCTACAATGAGCAGTTCTTC. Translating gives CASSLGTYNEQFF. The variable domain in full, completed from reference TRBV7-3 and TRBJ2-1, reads GAGVSQTPSNKVTEKGKYVELRCDPISGHTALYWYRQSLGQGPEFLIYFQGTGAADDSGLPNDRFFAVRPEGSVSTLKIQRTERGDSAVYLCASSLGTYNEQFFGPGTRLTVL.

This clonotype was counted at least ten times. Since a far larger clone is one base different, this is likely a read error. CDR3 amino acids: CASSAPGFTYEQHF. CDR3 in DNA: TGTGCCAGCAGTGCGCCCGGCTTCACCTACGAGCAGCACTTC. The chain joins TRBV6-2 or TRBV6-3 to TRBJ2-7, with no clear D. Germline V gene data show CDR1 as MNHEY and CDR2 as SVGEGT. The CDR3 consists of 14 residues.

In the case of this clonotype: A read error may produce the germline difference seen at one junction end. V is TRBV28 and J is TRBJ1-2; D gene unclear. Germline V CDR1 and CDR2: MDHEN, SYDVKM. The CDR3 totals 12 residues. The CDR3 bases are TGTGCCAGCAGTTTAAGGCCCTATGTCTACACCTTC. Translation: CASSLRPYVYTF.

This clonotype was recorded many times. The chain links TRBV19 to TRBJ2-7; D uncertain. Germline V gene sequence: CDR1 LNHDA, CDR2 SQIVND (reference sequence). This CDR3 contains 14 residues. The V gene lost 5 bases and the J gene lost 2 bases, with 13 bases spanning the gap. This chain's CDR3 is CASSWGKATYEQYF. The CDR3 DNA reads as TGTGCCAGTAGTTGGGGAAAAGCTACCTACGAGCAGTACTTC.

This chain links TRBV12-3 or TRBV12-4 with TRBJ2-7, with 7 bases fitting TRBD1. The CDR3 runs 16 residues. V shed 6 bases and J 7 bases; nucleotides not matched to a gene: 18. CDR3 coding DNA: TGTGCCAGCAGCCATAGCCGGGACAGAGGGAGTTGGGAGCAGTACTTC. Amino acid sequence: CASSHSRDRGSWEQYF.

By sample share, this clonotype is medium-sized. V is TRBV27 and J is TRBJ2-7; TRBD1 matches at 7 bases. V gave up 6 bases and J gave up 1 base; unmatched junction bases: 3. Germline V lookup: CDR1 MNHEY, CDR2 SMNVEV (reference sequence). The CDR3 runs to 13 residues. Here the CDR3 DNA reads TGTGCCAGCAGGGTGGGACAGTCCTACGAGCAGTACTTC. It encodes CASRVGQSYEQYF.

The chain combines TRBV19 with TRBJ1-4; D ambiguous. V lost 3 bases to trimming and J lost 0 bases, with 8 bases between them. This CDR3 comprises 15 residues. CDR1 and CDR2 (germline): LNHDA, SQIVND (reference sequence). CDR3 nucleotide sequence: TGTGCCAGTAGTATCGGTCTTACAACTAATGAAAAACTGTTTTTT. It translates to CASSIGLTTNEKLFF.

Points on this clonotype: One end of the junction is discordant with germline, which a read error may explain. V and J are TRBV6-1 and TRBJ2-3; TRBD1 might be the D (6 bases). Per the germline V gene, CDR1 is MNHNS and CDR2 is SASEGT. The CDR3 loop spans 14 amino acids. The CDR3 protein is CSSSRDTNTDTQYF. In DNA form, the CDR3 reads TGTTCCAGCAGTCGGGACACCAACACAGATACGCAGTATTTT.

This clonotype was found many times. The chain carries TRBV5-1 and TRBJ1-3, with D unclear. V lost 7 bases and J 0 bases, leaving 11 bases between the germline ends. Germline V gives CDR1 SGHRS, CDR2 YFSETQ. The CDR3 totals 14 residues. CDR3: CASSGTASGNTIYF. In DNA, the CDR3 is TGCGCCAGCTCCGGCACCGCCTCTGGAAACACCATATATTTT.

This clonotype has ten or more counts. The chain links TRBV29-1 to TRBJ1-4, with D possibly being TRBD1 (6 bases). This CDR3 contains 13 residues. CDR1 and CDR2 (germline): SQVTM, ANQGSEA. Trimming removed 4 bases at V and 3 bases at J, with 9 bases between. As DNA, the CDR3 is TGCAGCGTTGGCGGACAGTCTAATGAAAAACTGTTTTTT. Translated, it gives CSVGGQSNEKLFF.

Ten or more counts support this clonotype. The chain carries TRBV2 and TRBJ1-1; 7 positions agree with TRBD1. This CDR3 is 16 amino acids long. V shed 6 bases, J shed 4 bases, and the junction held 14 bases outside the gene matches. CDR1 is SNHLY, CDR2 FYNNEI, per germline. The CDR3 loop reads CASRTDGQVSGTEAFF. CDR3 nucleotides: TGTGCCAGCAGGACAGACGGACAGGTGTCGGGCACTGAAGCTTTCTTT. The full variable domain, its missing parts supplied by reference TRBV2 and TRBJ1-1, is EPEVTQTPSHQVTQMGQEVILRCVPISNHLYFYWYRQILGQKVEFLVSFYNNEISEKSEIFDDQFSVERPDGSNFTLKIRSTKLEDSAMYFCASRTDGQVSGTEAFFGQGTRLTVV.

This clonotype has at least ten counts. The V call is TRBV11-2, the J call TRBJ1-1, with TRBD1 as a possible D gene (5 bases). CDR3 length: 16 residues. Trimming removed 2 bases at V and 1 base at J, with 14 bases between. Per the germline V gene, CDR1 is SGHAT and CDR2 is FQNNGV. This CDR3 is CASSLQGGLGNTEAFF. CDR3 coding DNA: TGTGCCAGCAGCTTACAGGGAGGGTTGGGGAACACTGAAGCTTTCTTT.

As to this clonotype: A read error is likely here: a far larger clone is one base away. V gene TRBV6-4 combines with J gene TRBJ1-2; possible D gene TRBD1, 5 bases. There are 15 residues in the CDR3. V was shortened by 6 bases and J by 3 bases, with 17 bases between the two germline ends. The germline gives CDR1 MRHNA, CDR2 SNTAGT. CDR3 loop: CASSDRDSGYYGYTF. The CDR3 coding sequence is TGTGCCAGCAGCGACCGGGACTCGGGATACTATGGCTACACCTTC.

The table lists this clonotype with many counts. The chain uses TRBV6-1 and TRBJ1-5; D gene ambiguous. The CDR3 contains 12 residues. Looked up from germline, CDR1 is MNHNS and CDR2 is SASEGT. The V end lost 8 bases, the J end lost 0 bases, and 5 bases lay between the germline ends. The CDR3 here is CASAYSNQPQHF. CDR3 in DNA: TGTGCCAGCGCTTATAGCAATCAGCCCCAGCATTTT.

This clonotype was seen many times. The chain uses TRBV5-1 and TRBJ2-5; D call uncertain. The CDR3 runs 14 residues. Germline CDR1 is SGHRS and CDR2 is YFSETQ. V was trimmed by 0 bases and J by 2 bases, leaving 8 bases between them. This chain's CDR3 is CASSLAPGQETQYF. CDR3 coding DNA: TGCGCCAGCAGCTTGGCTCCGGGTCAAGAGACCCAGTACTTC.